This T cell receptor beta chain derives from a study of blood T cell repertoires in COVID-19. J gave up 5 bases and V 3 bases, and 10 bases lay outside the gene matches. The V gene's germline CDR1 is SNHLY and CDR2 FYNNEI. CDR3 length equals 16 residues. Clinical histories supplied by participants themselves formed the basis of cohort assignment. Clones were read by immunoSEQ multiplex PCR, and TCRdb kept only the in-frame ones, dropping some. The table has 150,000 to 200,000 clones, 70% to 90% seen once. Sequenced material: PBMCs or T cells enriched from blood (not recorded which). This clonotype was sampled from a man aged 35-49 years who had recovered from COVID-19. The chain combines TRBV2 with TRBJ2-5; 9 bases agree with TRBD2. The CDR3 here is CASSEGLAAGQETQYF. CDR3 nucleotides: TGTGCCAGCAGTGAGGGACTAGCCGCAGGGCAGGAGACCCAGTACTTC.